The 22 T cell receptor beta chains reported below all come from one sample, sequenced in a study of cytomegalovirus exposure and HLA in healthy donors. Primers: 60 Vbeta forward and 13 Jbeta reverse. The data were produced by immunoSEQ multiplex PCR, yet TCRdb's version contains in-frame clones alone and is incomplete. This sample's table has roughly 190,000 clones. The specimen sequenced was PBMCs. Receptors originate from a woman aged 18-29 years in good health and CMV-seropositive.

The chain joins TRBV27 to TRBJ1-2; 8 positions match TRBD1. The J segment lost 3 bases and the V segment lost 0 bases, leaving 3 bases of the junction unmatched. CDR1 is MNHEY, CDR2 SMNVEV, per germline (reference sequence). The CDR3 loop spans 15 amino acids. The CDR3 reads CASSLSGRGHYGYTF. The DNA for the CDR3 is TGTGCCAGCAGTTTATCAGGCAGGGGGCACTATGGCTACACCTTC.

The CDR3 spells CASSPLDRFAGYTF. Written as DNA, the CDR3 is TGTGCCAGTAGTCCCCTGGACAGGTTCGCGGGCTACACCTTC. J is TRBJ1-2 and V is TRBV19; TRBD1 matches at 7 bases. The CDR3 is made up of 14 amino acids. Germline trimming cut 5 bases from V and 8 bases from J; bases unmatched to any gene: 11. Per the germline V gene, CDR1 is LNHDA and CDR2 is SQIVND (reference sequence).

The V gene is TRBV5-5, the J gene TRBJ2-1; TRBD1 matches 9 bases. The germline CDR1 and CDR2 sequences are SGHKS and YYEKEE (reference sequence). This CDR3 is 15 amino acids long. Losses at the gene ends were 1 base for V and 3 bases for J; bases not matched to a gene: 2. In DNA, the CDR3 is TGTGCCAGCAGCTTGTGGACAGGGGACTACAATGAGCAGTTCTTC. It is translated as CASSLWTGDYNEQFF.

This chain joins TRBV6-4 and TRBJ2-3, with 11 bases that match TRBD2. V gave up 6 bases and J gave up 0 bases; unmatched junction bases: 5. The CDR3 length is 16 residues. In germline, CDR1 is MRHNA, CDR2 SNTAGT. The CDR3 DNA sequence: TGTGCCAGCAGAAATAGCGGGGGGGCCAGCACAGATACGCAGTATTTT. This sequence encodes CASRNSGGASTDTQYF.

This chain connects TRBV7-2 to TRBJ2-7; 7 bases agree with TRBD1. With 3 bases clipped from V and 5 bases from J, the junction kept 7 bases outside the gene matches. This CDR3 spans 14 amino acids. Germline CDR1 and CDR2: SGHTA and FQGNSA. The DNA of the CDR3 is TGTGCCAGCAGCTTTAACTACAGGGGTAACGAGCAGTACTTC. Translating it yields CASSFNYRGNEQYF. Based on the CDR3 plus reference TRBV7-2 and TRBJ2-7, the full variable domain is GAGVSQSPSNKVTEKGKDVELRCDPISGHTALYWYRQSLGQGLEFLIYFQGNSAPDKSGLPSDRFSAERTGGSVSTLTIQRTQQEDSAVYLCASSFNYRGNEQYFGPGTRLTVT.

The chain links TRBV7-9 to TRBJ2-7, with 7 nucleotides matching TRBD2. Germline V lookup: CDR1 SEHNR, CDR2 FQNEAQ (reference sequence). Germline trimming cut 7 bases from V and 5 bases from J; bases unmatched to any gene: 8. The CDR3 is 13 residues long. The CDR3 sequence: CASTRRAGDEQYF. The CDR3 nucleotides are TGTGCCAGCACCCGGCGTGCGGGAGACGAGCAGTACTTC.

V gene TRBV12-5 combines with J gene TRBJ1-1, with D maybe TRBD1 (5 bases). With 6 bases removed from V and 0 bases from J, the gap between germline ends came to 11 bases. The V gene's germline CDR1 is LGHNT and CDR2 FRNRAP. The CDR3 spans 14 residues. CDR3 sequence: CASGLQALNTEAFF. The CDR3 nucleotides are TGTGCTAGTGGCTTACAGGCTTTGAACACTGAAGCTTTCTTT.

The rearrangement links TRBV5-1 to TRBJ1-4; tentatively, D is TRBD1 (5 bases). This CDR3 is built from 15 residues. V dropped 4 bases and J dropped 6 bases, with 16 bases sitting between them. CDR1 is SGHRS and CDR2 is YFSETQ in the germline V gene. The CDR3, as DNA: TGCGCCAGCAGCCCCGTCCTAGGGGTGGATGAAAAACTGTTTTTT. Residues: CASSPVLGVDEKLFF.

The chain joins TRBV7-2 to TRBJ1-3; 8 nucleotides align to TRBD1. V was clipped by 2 bases and J by 0 bases; unmatched bases: 3. The CDR3 runs 16 residues. Germline assignment: CDR1 SGHTA and CDR2 FQGNSA. Written as DNA, the CDR3 is TGTGCCAGCAGCTTACTGGGACAGGTCTCTGGAAACACCATATATTTT. Residues: CASSLLGQVSGNTIYF.

V usage is TRBV6-1 and J usage is TRBJ2-3; 9 bases align to TRBD2. V lost 7 bases, J lost 4 bases, and 6 bases stayed unmatched. From germline, CDR1 is MNHNS and CDR2 SASEGT. The CDR3 loop spans 14 amino acids. The CDR3 nucleotides read TGTGCCAGCATTAGCGGGAGTTTGGCAGATACGCAGTATTTT. It codes for CASISGSLADTQYF.

The CDR3 loop reads CASSRTSGAYEQYF. CDR3 coding DNA: TGTGCCAGCAGCCGGACTAGCGGGGCCTACGAGCAGTACTTC. The rearrangement links TRBV4-2 to TRBJ2-7, with 12 bases fitting TRBD2. The germline gives CDR1 LGHNA, CDR2 YNFKEQ. Germline trimming cut 4 bases from V and 2 bases from J; bases unmatched to any gene: 0. This CDR3 comprises 14 residues.

The rearrangement joins TRBV5-1 to TRBJ2-1, with TRBD2 matching over 11 bases. CDR1 is SGHRS and CDR2 is YFSETQ in the germline V gene. The CDR3 totals 17 residues. V was clipped by 0 bases and J by 9 bases; unmatched bases: 11. The CDR3 sequence is CASSLGYTSGGIGEQFF. In DNA form, the CDR3 reads TGCGCCAGCAGCTTGGGCTACACTAGCGGGGGAATTGGTGAGCAGTTCTTC.

This chain links TRBV27 with TRBJ2-1; 8 positions agree with TRBD1. This CDR3 contains 16 residues. CDR1 is MNHEY and CDR2 is SMNVEV in the germline V gene (reference sequence). J lost 6 bases, V lost 4 bases, and 11 bases had no gene match. The CDR3 sequence: CASSSRVTGDSNEQFF. The CDR3 nucleotides are TGTGCCAGCAGTTCCCGCGTGACAGGGGACTCCAATGAGCAGTTCTTC.

The chain combines TRBV6-1 with TRBJ2-5; a possible D gene is TRBD2 (5 bases). CDR3 size: 18 residues. Per germline, CDR1 MNHNS and CDR2 SASEGT. Trimming shortened V by 0 bases and J by 3 bases, and 20 bases separated the two germline ends. The CDR3: CASSEAITSGSGEETQYF. The CDR3 DNA follows: TGTGCCAGCAGTGAAGCGATCACGAGTGGGAGTGGGGAAGAGACCCAGTACTTC.

This chain connects TRBV25-1 to TRBJ2-1; D gene ambiguous. This CDR3 has 12 residues. Trimming took 5 bases from V and 7 from J, leaving 9 bases between them. Germline loops: CDR1 MGHDK, CDR2 SYGVNS. CDR3 in amino acids: CASSLTVNEQFF. The CDR3 DNA reads TGTGCCAGCAGTCTAACCGTGAATGAGCAGTTCTTC.

The V call is TRBV2, the J call TRBJ2-6; TRBD1 matches 7 bases. From germline, CDR1 is SNHLY and CDR2 FYNNEI. V was pared by 6 bases and J by 5 bases, with 19 bases of the junction left unmatched. This CDR3 region has 19 residues. CDR3 loop: CASSRGDGTAYRRANVLTF. CDR3 bases: TGTGCCAGCAGCCGAGGGGACGGGACAGCCTACCGTAGGGCCAACGTCCTGACTTTC. Filled out from reference TRBV2 and TRBJ2-6, the complete variable domain reads EPEVTQTPSHQVTQMGQEVILRCVPISNHLYFYWYRQILGQKVEFLVSFYNNEISEKSEIFDDQFSVERPDGSNFTLKIRSTKLEDSAMYFCASSRGDGTAYRRANVLTFGAGSRLTVL.

The V call is TRBV5-4, the J call TRBJ1-1, with D uncertain. V was pared by 7 bases and J by 6 bases, with 4 bases between. This CDR3 is 9 amino acids long. Germline assignment: CDR1 SGHNT and CDR2 YYREEE (reference sequence). CDR3 DNA sequence: TGTGCCAGCCATCCTGAAGCTTTCTTT. This translates into CASHPEAFF.

This chain joins TRBV12-5 and TRBJ2-3; D call uncertain. The V end lost 0 bases, the J end lost 8 bases, and 9 bases lay between the germline ends. This CDR3 contains 13 residues. CDR1 and CDR2 from the germline V gene are LGHNT and FRNRAP. The CDR3 is CASGLVPRPTQYF. For the CDR3, the DNA is TGTGCTAGTGGTTTGGTCCCCAGGCCTACGCAGTATTTT.

This sequence joins TRBV5-6 and TRBJ2-7; 9 nucleotides match TRBD2. The CDR3 loop spans 15 amino acids. Germline V gene data show CDR1 as SGHDT and CDR2 as YYEEEE. V lost 2 bases and J lost 5; bases outside the gene matches: 8. CDR3 bases: TGTGCCAGCAGCTTCCGAGCGGGAGGTTCCGACGAGCAGTACTTC. Its protein product is CASSFRAGGSDEQYF.

This chain connects TRBV6-1 to TRBJ1-5; 8 nucleotides agree with TRBD1. The germline CDR1 and CDR2 sequences are MNHNS and SASEGT. This CDR3 is 14 amino acids long. The V gene end was trimmed by 10 bases and the J gene end by 5 bases; junction bases not matched to a gene: 10. The DNA of the CDR3 is TGTGCCATCACTTCCGGGACAGGATATCAGCCCCAGCATTTT. Encoded protein: CAITSGTGYQPQHF.

The chain links TRBV5-1 to TRBJ2-7; 8 bases map to TRBD1. CDR3 size: 13 residues. Germline-derived CDR1 and CDR2 are SGHRS and YFSETQ. V gave up 5 bases and J gave up 0 bases; unmatched junction bases: 1. The CDR3 loop reads CASSTGGSYEQYF. The DNA for the CDR3 is TGCGCCAGCAGTACAGGGGGCTCCTACGAGCAGTACTTC.

The J gene is TRBJ1-3, the V gene TRBV5-8; 8 bases line up with TRBD1. This CDR3 spans 13 amino acids. V lost 5 bases to trimming and J lost 7 bases; unmatched junction nucleotides: 5. Germline CDR1 is SGHTS and CDR2 is YDEGEE. In DNA, the CDR3 is TGTGCCAGCAGGAGGACAGGGTCCAACACCATATATTTT. It specifies CASRRTGSNTIYF. Variable domain in full (rest from reference TRBV5-8 and TRBJ1-3): EAGVTQSPTHLIKTRGQQATLRCSPISGHTSVYWYQQALGLGLQFLLWYDEGEERNRGNFPPRFSGRQFPNYSSELNVNALELEDSALYLCASRRTGSNTIYFGEGSWLTVV.